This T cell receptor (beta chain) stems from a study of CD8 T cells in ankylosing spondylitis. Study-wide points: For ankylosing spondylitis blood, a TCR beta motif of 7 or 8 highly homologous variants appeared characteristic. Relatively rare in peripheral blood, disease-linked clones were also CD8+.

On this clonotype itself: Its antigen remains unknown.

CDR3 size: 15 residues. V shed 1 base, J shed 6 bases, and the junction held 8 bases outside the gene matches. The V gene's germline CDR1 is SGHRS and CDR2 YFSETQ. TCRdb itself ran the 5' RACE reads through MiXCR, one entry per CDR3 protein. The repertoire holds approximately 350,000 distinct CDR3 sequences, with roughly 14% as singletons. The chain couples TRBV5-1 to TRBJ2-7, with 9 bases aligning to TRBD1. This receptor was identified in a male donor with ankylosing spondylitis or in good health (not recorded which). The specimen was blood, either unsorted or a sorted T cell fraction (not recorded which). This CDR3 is CASSLRSMTGGEQYF. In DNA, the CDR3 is TGCGCCAGCAGCTTGAGGTCCATGACAGGGGGCGAGCAGTACTTC.